Listed below are T cell receptor beta chains from one sample, sequenced in a study of CD8 T cells in Susac syndrome. A single record per CDR3 protein comes from TCRdb applying MiXCR to the immunoSEQ multiplex PCR reads. Of over 300,000 distinct CDR3 sequences listed, around 92% are singletons. The sample was CD4+ T cells from PBMCs. These receptor sequences come from a human donor with multiple sclerosis. The conserved cysteine and the conserved F or W are not part of the CDR3 here. Clone size, where shown, is once, few, many, or a class for clones that have expanded.

clone_size v_call cdr3_aa
few TRBV20-1 SASGGEVALETQY
NA TRBV20-1 SASGRYLQPQH
few TRBV7-2 ASSRRYEQY
NA TRBV6-1 ASSEAAVLYGYT
NA TRBV9 ASSVGGVQAKNIQY
NA TRBV11-2 ASSLSRGSDTQY
NA TRBV7-9 ASSPQGFEQY
NA TRBV29-1 SALEGSPLLDEQY
NA TRBV23-1 ASSQCQGKPYEQY
NA TRBV12-3/TRBV12-4 ASSFFSQGLEQF
NA TRBV30 AWTQRVDYGYT
NA TRBV12-3/TRBV12-4 ASSPSQNNEQF
NA TRBV6-2/TRBV6-3 ASSYTDLGRPGRGTDTQY
NA TRBV6-2/TRBV6-3 ASSFRGPGEETQY
NA TRBV5-1 ASSLVVGRGTQY
NA TRBV29-1 SVSDRGMNTEAF
NA TRBV14 ASSDYWTGNKDTIY
NA TRBV24-1 ATRSTDTDTQY
once TRBV6-6 ASRRQSNQPQH
NA TRBV5-6 ASSLISRHSYEQY
NA TRBV5-1 ASSSQGFPQNTEAF
NA TRBV20-1 SARTSGGNEQY
NA TRBV5-1 ASSLGDRVTDTQY
NA TRBV7-3 ASSLELNTEAF